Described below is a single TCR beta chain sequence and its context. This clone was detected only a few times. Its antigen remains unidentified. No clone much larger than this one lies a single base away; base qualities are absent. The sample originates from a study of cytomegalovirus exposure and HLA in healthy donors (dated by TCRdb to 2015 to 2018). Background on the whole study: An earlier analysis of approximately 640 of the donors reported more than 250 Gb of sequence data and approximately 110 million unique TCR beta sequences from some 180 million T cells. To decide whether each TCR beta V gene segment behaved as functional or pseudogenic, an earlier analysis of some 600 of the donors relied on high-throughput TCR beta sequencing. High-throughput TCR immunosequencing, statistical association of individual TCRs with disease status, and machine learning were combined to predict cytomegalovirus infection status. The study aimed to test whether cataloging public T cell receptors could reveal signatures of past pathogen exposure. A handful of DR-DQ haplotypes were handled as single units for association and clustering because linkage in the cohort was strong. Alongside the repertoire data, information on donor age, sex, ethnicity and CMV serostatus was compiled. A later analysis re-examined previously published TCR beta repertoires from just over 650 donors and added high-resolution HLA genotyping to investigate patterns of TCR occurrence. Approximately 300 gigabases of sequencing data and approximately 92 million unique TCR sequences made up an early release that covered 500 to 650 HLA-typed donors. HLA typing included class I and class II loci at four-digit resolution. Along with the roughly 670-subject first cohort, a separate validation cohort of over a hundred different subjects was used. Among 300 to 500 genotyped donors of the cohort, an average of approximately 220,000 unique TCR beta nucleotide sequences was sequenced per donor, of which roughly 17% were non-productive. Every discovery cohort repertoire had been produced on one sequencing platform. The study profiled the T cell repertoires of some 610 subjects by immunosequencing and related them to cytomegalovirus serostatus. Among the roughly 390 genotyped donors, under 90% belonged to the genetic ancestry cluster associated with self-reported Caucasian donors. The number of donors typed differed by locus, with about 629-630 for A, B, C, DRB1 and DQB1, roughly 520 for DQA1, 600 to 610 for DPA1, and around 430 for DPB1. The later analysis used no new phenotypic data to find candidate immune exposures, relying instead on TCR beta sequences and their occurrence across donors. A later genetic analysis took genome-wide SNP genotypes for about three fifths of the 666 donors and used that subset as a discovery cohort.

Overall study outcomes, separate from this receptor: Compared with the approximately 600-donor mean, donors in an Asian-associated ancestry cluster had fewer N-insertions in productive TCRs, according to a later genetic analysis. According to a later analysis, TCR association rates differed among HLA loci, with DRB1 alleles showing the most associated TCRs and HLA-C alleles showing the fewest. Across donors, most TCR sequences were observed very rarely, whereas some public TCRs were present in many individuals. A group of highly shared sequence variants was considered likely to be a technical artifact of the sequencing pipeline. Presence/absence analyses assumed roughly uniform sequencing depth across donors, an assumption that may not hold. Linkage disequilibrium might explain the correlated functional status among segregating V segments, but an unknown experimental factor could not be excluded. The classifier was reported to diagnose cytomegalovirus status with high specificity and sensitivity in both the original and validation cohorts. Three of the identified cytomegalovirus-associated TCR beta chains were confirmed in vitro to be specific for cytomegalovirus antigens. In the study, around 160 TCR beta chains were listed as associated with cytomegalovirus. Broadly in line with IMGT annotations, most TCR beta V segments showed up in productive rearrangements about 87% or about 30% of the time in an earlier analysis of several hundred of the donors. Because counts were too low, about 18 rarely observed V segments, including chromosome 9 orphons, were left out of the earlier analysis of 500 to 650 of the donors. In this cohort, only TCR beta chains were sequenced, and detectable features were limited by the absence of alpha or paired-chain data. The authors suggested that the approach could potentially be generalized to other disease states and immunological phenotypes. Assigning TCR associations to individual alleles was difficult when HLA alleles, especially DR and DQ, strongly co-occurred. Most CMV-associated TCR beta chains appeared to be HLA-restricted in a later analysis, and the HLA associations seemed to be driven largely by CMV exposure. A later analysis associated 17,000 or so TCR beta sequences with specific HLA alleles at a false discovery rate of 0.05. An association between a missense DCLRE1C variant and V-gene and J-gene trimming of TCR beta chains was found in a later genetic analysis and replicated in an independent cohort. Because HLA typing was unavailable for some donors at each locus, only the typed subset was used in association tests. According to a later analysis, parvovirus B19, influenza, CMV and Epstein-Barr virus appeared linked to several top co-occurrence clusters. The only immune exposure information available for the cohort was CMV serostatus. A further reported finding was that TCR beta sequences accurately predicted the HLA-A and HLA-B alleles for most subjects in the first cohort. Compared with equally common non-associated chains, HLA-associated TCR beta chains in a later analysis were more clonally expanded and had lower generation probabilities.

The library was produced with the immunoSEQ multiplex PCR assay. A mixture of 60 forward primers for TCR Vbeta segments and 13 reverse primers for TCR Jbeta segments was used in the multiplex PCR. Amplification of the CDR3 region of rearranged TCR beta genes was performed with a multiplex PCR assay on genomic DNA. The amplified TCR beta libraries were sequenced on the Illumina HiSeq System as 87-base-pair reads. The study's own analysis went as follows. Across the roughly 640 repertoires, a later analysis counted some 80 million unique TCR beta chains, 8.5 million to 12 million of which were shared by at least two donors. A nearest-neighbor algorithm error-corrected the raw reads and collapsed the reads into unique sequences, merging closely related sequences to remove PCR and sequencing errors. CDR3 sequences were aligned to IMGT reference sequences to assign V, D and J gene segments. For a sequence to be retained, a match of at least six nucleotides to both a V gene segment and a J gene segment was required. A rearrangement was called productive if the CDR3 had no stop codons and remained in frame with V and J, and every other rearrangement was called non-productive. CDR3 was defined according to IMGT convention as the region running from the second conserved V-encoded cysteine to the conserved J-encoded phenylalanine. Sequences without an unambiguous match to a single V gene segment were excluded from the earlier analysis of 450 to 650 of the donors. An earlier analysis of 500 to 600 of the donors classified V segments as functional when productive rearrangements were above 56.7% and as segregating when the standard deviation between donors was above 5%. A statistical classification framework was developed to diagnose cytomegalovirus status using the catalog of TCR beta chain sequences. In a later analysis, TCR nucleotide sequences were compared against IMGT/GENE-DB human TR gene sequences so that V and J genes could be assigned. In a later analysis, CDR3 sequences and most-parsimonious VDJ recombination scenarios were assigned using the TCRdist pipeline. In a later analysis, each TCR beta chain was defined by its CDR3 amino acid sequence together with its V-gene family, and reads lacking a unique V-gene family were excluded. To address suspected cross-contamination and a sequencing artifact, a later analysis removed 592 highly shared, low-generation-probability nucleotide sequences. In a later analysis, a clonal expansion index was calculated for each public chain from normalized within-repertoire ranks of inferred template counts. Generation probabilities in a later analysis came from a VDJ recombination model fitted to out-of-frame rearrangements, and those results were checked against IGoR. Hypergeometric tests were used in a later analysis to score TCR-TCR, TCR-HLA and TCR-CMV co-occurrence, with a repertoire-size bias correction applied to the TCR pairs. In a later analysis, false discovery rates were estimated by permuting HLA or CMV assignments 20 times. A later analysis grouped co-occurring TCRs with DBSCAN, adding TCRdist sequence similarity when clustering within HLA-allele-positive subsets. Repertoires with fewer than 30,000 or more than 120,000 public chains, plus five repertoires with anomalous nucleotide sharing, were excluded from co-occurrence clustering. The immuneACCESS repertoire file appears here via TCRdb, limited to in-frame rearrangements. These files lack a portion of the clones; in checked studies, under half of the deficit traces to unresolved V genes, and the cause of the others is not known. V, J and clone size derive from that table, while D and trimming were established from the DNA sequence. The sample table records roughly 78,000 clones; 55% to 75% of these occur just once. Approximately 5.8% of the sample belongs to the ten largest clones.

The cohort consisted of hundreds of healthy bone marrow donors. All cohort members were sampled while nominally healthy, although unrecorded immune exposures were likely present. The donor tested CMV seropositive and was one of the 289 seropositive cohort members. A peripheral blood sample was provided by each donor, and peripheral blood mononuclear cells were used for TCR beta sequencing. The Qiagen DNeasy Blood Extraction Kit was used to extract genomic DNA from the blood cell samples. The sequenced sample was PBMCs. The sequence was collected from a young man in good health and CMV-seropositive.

The DNA sequence follows: TGCGCCAGCAGCTTAACTAGTTCCTACGAGCAGTACTTC. It specifies CASSLTSSYEQYF. The chain joins TRBV5-1 to TRBJ2-7; TRBD2 is a weak D gene call, 5 bases matching. CDR1 and CDR2 are read off the germline V gene as SGHRS and YFSETQ. The CDR3 contains 13 residues, cysteine and phenylalanine counted. Just CDR3 DNA is preserved here, 39 bases in frame from base 1. The junction shows trimming of 2 bases on V and 1 base on J, plus 7 bases between the germline ends.